The rows below give T cell receptor beta chains drawn from one sample of a study of identical twins. TCRdb re-derived calls from the 5' RACE reads in MiXCR, one entry per CDR3 protein. Of under 900,000 distinct CDR3 sequences listed, roughly 20% are singletons. The data also belong to a second study, concerning T cells expressing NK-cell markers.

The sequenced sample consisted of PBMCs. These receptors were collected from a woman aged 18-29 years in good health. The CDR3 runs from the conserved cysteine through the conserved F or W. Fields, in order: V gene, J gene, clone size, D gene, CDR3 protein, CDR3 DNA. A D gene is named only where the DNA matches it firmly. Not all rows give a size; the values are once, few, many and, for expanded clones, a class.

TRBV6-2/TRBV6-3	TRBJ2-2	few	NA	CASSGQKTGELFF	TGTGCCAGCAGTGGACAGAAGACCGGGGAGCTGTTTTTT
TRBV7-9	TRBJ1-3	few	NA	CASSNGGVNTIYF	TGTGCCAGCAGCAATGGCGGGGTAAACACCATATATTTT
TRBV19	TRBJ2-1	NA	TRBD2	CASSRRGTSGDNEQFF	TGTGCCAGTAGTCGTCGGGGGACTAGCGGGGACAATGAGCAGTTCTTC
TRBV12-3/TRBV12-4	TRBJ2-5	NA	NA	CASSRTETQYF	TGTGCCAGCAGCCGAACAGAGACCCAGTACTTC
TRBV7-9	TRBJ2-3	NA	NA	CASSRGPGSTDTQYF	TGTGCCAGCAGCCGAGGGCCTGGGAGCACAGATACGCAGTATTTT
TRBV29-1	TRBJ1-1	few	NA	CSVQTGIWTEAFF	TGCAGCGTCCAAACAGGGATTTGGACTGAAGCTTTCTTT
TRBV7-2	TRBJ2-6	NA	NA	CASSLETRGANVLTF	TGTGCCAGCAGCTTAGAAACGCGCGGGGCCAACGTCCTGACTTTC
TRBV9	TRBJ2-1	NA	NA	CASSPLGGGTTYNEQFF	TGTGCCAGCAGCCCCCTAGGAGGCGGGACGACCTACAATGAGCAGTTCTTC
TRBV9	TRBJ2-1	NA	NA	CASSQFERGREQFF	TGTGCCAGCAGCCAGTTTGAGAGGGGAAGGGAGCAGTTCTTC
TRBV12-3/TRBV12-4	TRBJ2-1	many	NA	CASSLSYEQFF	TGTGCCAGCAGTTTATCTTATGAGCAGTTCTTC
TRBV27	TRBJ2-7	NA	NA	CASSLRFGYEQYF	TGTGCCAGCAGTTTAAGGTTCGGCTACGAGCAGTACTTC
TRBV29-1	TRBJ2-3	NA	NA	CSVDPGSGRYF	TGCAGCGTCGACCCGGGGTCTGGACGGTATTTT
TRBV20-1	TRBJ2-1	few	NA	CSPSPRADEQFF	TGCAGCCCGAGCCCCCGGGCAGACGAGCAGTTCTTC
TRBV20-1	TRBJ2-5	NA	NA	CSALGLGETQYF	TGCAGTGCCCTGGGACTTGGGGAGACCCAGTACTTC
TRBV29-1	TRBJ2-7	NA	TRBD1	CSVEFRAGGPYEQYF	TGCAGCGTTGAATTCAGGGCAGGGGGCCCCTACGAGCAGTACTTC
TRBV18	TRBJ2-7	few	TRBD1	CASSRDRGDYEQYF	TGTGCCAGCTCACGGGACAGGGGTGACTACGAGCAGTACTTC
TRBV20-1	TRBJ2-7	NA	TRBD2	CSAGRGSGRAYEQHF	TGCAGTGCTGGGAGGGGTAGCGGGAGGGCCTATGAGCAGCACTTC
TRBV7-2	TRBJ2-1	NA	TRBD2	CASSFILAGGNEQFF	TGTGCCAGCAGCTTCATCCTAGCGGGAGGGAATGAGCAGTTCTTC